This entry lists 8 T cell receptor beta chains sequenced from one sample in a study of blood T cell repertoires in COVID-19. The method was immunoSEQ multiplex PCR; TCRdb's version includes in-frame clones alone and lacks a portion of them. The sample yields 150,000 to 200,000 clones, approximately 83% seen once. Sequencing was performed on PBMCs or T cells enriched from blood (not recorded which). All receptors derive from a man aged 70 or older who had been exposed to COVID-19.

This chain links TRBV6-2 or TRBV6-3 with TRBJ2-2; 12 positions match TRBD1. The CDR3 loop spans 20 amino acids. Germline CDR1 is MNHEY and CDR2 is SVGEGT. The V and J ends lost 2 bases and 3 bases, in that order; junction bases with no gene match: 13. The CDR3 protein is CASSYPRDRGLGLYTGELFF. The CDR3 DNA follows: TGTGCCAGCAGTTACCCCCGGGACAGGGGGCTAGGGTTATACACCGGGGAGCTGTTTTTT.

CDR3 loop: CASSPPYAGPGEQYF. The DNA of the CDR3 is TGTGCCAGCAGCCCACCTTACGCGGGGCCGGGCGAGCAGTACTTC. The chain uses TRBV3-1 (or the pseudogene TRBV3-2) and TRBJ2-7; tentative D call: TRBD2 (6 bases). The CDR3 contains 15 residues. Trimming took off 4 bases at V and 6 bases at J, with 19 bases between the two ends. CDR1 and CDR2 (germline): LGHDT, YNNKEL (reference sequence).

V and J are TRBV28 and TRBJ1-2; D is ambiguous. Germline V gene data show CDR1 as MDHEN and CDR2 as SYDVKM. Trimming stripped 6 bases from V and 0 bases from J, with 5 bases between. The CDR3 is 12 residues long. The CDR3: CASSSTNYGYTF. The CDR3 bases are TGTGCCAGCAGCAGTACTAACTATGGCTACACCTTC.

This chain's CDR3 is CASSQRGSGGLSTDTQYF. As DNA, the CDR3 is TGTGCCAGCAGTCAGCGGGGTAGCGGGGGATTAAGCACAGATACGCAGTATTTT. J is TRBJ2-3 and V is TRBV7-2, with TRBD2 identical over 9 bases. The V gene's germline CDR1 is SGHTA and CDR2 FQGNSA. V lost 6 bases to trimming and J lost 0 bases; unmatched junction nucleotides: 13. The CDR3 runs to 18 residues.

The rearrangement joins TRBV7-3 to TRBJ2-1; D may be TRBD2 (6 bases). CDR1 and CDR2 from the germline V gene are SGHTA and FQGTGA. The CDR3 is 13 amino acids. Trimming stripped 4 bases from V and 7 bases from J, with 11 bases between. The CDR3 protein is CASSSSEPNEQFF. In nucleotides, the CDR3 is TGTGCCAGCAGCTCTAGCGAGCCAAATGAGCAGTTCTTC.

This clone was seen a few times. V gene TRBV10-3 combines with J gene TRBJ1-3, with TRBD1 matching 7 bases. Germline assignment: CDR1 ENHRY and CDR2 SYGVKD. With 8 bases clipped from V and 0 bases from J, the junction kept 4 bases outside the gene matches. This CDR3 has 14 amino acids. In nucleotides, the CDR3 is TGTGCCATCCTTCAGGGGGACTCTGGAAACACCATATATTTT. Residues: CAILQGDSGNTIYF.

J is TRBJ2-7 and V is TRBV3-1 (or the pseudogene TRBV3-2), with 7 bases identical to TRBD2. Per the germline V gene, CDR1 is LGHDT and CDR2 is YNNKEL (reference sequence). The CDR3 consists of 18 residues. Trimming cost V 0 bases and J 3 bases; bases outside gene matches: 14. CDR3 nucleotide sequence: TGTGCCAGCAGCCAAGATATGAGCGGGGCTCTCCTTTACTACGAGCAGTACTTC. Translation: CASSQDMSGALLYYEQYF.

The chain is built from TRBV3-1 (or the pseudogene TRBV3-2) and TRBJ2-1; the match to TRBD2 covers 12 bases. Germline CDR1 reads LGHDT; CDR2 reads YNNKEL (reference sequence). Trimming cost V 5 bases and J 9 bases; bases outside gene matches: 5. There are 14 residues in the CDR3. For the CDR3, the DNA is TGTGCCAGCAGCACCCTAGCGGGAGGGAGTGAGCAGTTCTTC. Translation gives CASSTLAGGSEQFF.